A single sample gave rise to the 12 T cell receptor beta chains below, sequenced in a study of T cell repertoires in cytomegalovirus infection. TCRdb independently ran MiXCR on the reads; one entry per CDR3 protein. This table has about 310,000 distinct CDR3 sequences, about 25% appearing once. The antigens of these receptors remain unknown. The sequenced sample was cultured PBMCs, obtained from culture after CMV antigen stimulation. The origin of the receptors is a human donor in good health (CMV status not recorded). Some clones in this sample may be carry-over from other donors' samples.

V is TRBV4-1 and J is TRBJ2-1; the D is unclear. Per germline, CDR1 MGHRA and CDR2 YSYEKL. The CDR3 covers 11 residues. Trimming stripped 10 bases from V and 3 bases from J, with 7 bases between. In nucleotides, the CDR3 is TGCGCCATTGGAGTCTACAATGAGCAGTTCTTC. The encoded protein is CAIGVYNEQFF.

The rearrangement joins TRBV2 to TRBJ2-7; D may be TRBD2 (5 bases). This CDR3 has 15 residues. Germline V CDR1 and CDR2: SNHLY, FYNNEI. Trimming removed 8 bases at V and 0 bases at J, with 17 bases between. The CDR3 nucleotides are TGTGCCAGCTTGTCGGAGGCCCGTAGCTCCTACGAGCAGTACTTC. Its translation: CASLSEARSSYEQYF. The full variable domain, with the rest looked up from reference TRBV2 and TRBJ2-7, is EPEVTQTPSHQVTQMGQEVILRCVPISNHLYFYWYRQILGQKVEFLVSFYNNEISEKSEIFDDQFSVERPDGSNFTLKIRSTKLEDSAMYFCASLSEARSSYEQYFGPGTRLTVT.

This clonotype has more than one count but fewer than ten. The chain joins TRBV11-2 to TRBJ1-5, with D perhaps matching TRBD1 (6 bases). Germline CDR1 SGHAT, CDR2 FQNNGV. The CDR3 runs 14 residues. Trimming shortened V by 5 bases and J by 6 bases, and 14 bases separated the two germline ends. The CDR3 nucleotides read TGTGCCAGCAGCCAGACAGGTGGTGGTCAGCCCCAGCATTTT. The encoded protein is CASSQTGGGQPQHF.

Points on this clonotype: The junction and the germline gene differ at one end; a read error may be behind it. This CDR3 reads CARSQVGSQSLHF. In DNA form, the CDR3 reads TGCGCCCGCAGCCAAGTAGGGTCTCAATCCCTCCACTTT. J is TRBJ1-6 and V is TRBV4-3; D call uncertain. The CDR3 length is 13 residues. The germline gives CDR1 LGHNA, CDR2 YSLEER.

The chain couples TRBV6-6 to TRBJ2-7; 9 bases align to TRBD1. Trimming took 8 bases from V and 3 from J; bases not matched to a gene: 11. The CDR3 extends over 15 amino acids. Germline CDR1 and CDR2: MNHNY and SVGAGI (reference sequence). CDR3 nucleotide sequence: TGTGCCAGCTCTGACAAACAGGGGGCAATCTACGAGCAGTACGTC. Its translation: CASSDKQGAIYEQYV.

The sample holds a few counts of this clonotype. The genes are TRBV4-2 and TRBJ2-3, with TRBD1 matching 11 bases. This CDR3 is built from 16 residues. Germline trimming cut 1 base from V and 5 bases from J; bases unmatched to any gene: 5. Germline CDR1 LGHNA, CDR2 YNFKEQ. CDR3 amino acids: CASSQVGGQGGDTQYF. The CDR3 region has the DNA TGTGCCAGCAGCCAAGTTGGGGGACAGGGGGGAGATACGCAGTATTTT.

The gene calls are TRBV5-1 and TRBJ2-1, with unresolved D. The CDR3 totals 15 residues. Trimming left V 0 bases short and J 3 bases short, with 10 bases between. CDR1 SGHRS and CDR2 YFSETQ come from the germline V gene. As DNA, the CDR3 is TGCGCCAGCAGCTTGGTGGCGGAATACTACAATGAGCAGTTCTTC. Translation gives CASSLVAEYYNEQFF.

To note about this clonotype: A read error is possible here, since a much larger clone lies one base away. The chain employs TRBV7-2 and TRBJ2-3, with D perhaps matching TRBD2 (6 bases). This CDR3 has 14 residues. Germline V gene data show CDR1 as SGHTA and CDR2 as FQGNSA. The CDR3 reads CASSLEGPTNTQYF. The CDR3 region has the DNA TGTGCCAGCAGCTTGGAGGGACCCACAAATACGCAGTATTTT.

In this sample, this clonotype turned up a few times. V gene TRBV7-6 combines with J gene TRBJ1-2; 7 positions agree with TRBD1. CDR1 is SGHVS, CDR2 FNYEAQ, per germline. The CDR3 length is 14 residues. V trimming: 5 bases; J trimming: 4 bases; junction bases outside the gene matches: 7. This chain's CDR3 is CASSSQGVSYGYTF. The CDR3 nucleotides read TGTGCCAGCAGCAGCCAGGGGGTCAGCTATGGCTACACCTTC. The full variable domain, in which reference TRBV7-6 and TRBJ1-2 provide the parts outside the CDR3, is GAGVSQSPRYKVTKRGQDVALRCDPISGHVSLYWYRQALGQGPEFLTYFNYEAQQDKSGLPNDRFSAERPEGSISTLTIQRTEQRDSAMYRCASSSQGVSYGYTFGSGTRLTVV.

This clonotype occurred a few times. The rearrangement joins TRBV12-5 to TRBJ1-5, with 7 positions matching TRBD1. Unmatched junction bases numbered 7, after V lost 4 bases and J lost 7 bases. Germline CDR1 reads LGHNT; CDR2 reads FRNRAP. The CDR3 is 14 residues long. CDR3 DNA: TGTGCTAGTGGTTCCTGGGACAGACGGCAGCCCCAGCATTTT. Residues: CASGSWDRRQPQHF.

The chain combines TRBV4-1 with TRBJ2-2; D remains unclear. With 0 bases removed from V and 3 bases from J, the gap between germline ends came to 11 bases. The CDR3 runs to 16 residues. The germline CDR1 and CDR2 sequences are MGHRA and YSYEKL. CDR3 region: CASSQEVSSYTGELFF. The CDR3 DNA reads as TGCGCCAGCAGCCAAGAGGTATCGTCTTACACCGGGGAGCTGTTTTTT.

The chain recombines TRBV12-3 or TRBV12-4 with TRBJ2-5; TRBD2 is a possible D gene (5 bases). The CDR3 consists of 13 residues. Trimming removed 7 bases at V and 0 bases at J, with 9 bases between. CDR3 sequence (DNA): TGTGCCAGCACCGGAGCGGACCAAGAGACCCAGTACTTC. Its protein is CASTGADQETQYF.